The 16 T cell receptor beta chains below all came from one sample that was sequenced in a study of blood T cells in healthy people across ages. Alongside a J-beta primer mix, a sample-barcoded 5' primer served in a second PCR lasting about 7 to 11 cycles. A single record per CDR3 protein comes from TCRdb applying MiXCR to the 5' RACE reads. The sample records 780,000 or so distinct CDR3 sequences, roughly 50% being singletons. Sequencing used blood. Every receptor here comes from a man aged 35 to 55 in good health.

This chain joins TRBV28 and TRBJ2-5, with 14 nucleotides matching TRBD2. The CDR3 is 20 residues long. Germline trimming cut 3 bases from V and 12 bases from J; bases unmatched to any gene: 24. Germline values: CDR1 MDHEN, CDR2 SYDVKM. CDR3 region: CASSLWAGLAGEVAHDVEYF. CDR3 bases: TGTGCCAGCAGTTTGTGGGCGGGACTAGCGGGAGAAGTAGCACACGATGTGGAGTACTTC. Full variable domain (remainder filled in from reference TRBV28 and TRBJ2-5): DVKVTQSSRYLVKRTGEKVFLECVQDMDHENMFWYRQDPGLGLRLIYFSYDVKMKEKGDIPEGYSVSREKKERFSLILESASTNQTSMYLCASSLWAGLAGEVAHDVEYFGPGTRLLVL.

This rearrangement joins TRBV5-1 to TRBJ2-3, with no clear D. The length of the CDR3 is 15 residues. Trimming took 0 bases from V and 3 from J, leaving 11 bases between them. The germline CDR1 and CDR2 sequences are SGHRS and YFSETQ. In DNA, the CDR3 is TGCGCCAGCAGCTTGGAAATGTCGAGGACAGATACGCAGTATTTT. Translated, it gives CASSLEMSRTDTQYF.

V and J are TRBV5-1 and TRBJ2-3, with a possible D match to TRBD2 (5 bases). V gave up 4 bases and J gave up 1 base, with 13 bases separating them. The germline V gene has CDR1 SGHRS and CDR2 YFSETQ. The CDR3 contains 15 residues. CDR3 amino acids: CASSTNGIGTDTQYF. CDR3 nucleotides: TGCGCCAGCAGCACAAACGGGATAGGCACAGATACGCAGTATTTT.

The chain links TRBV20-1 to TRBJ2-4; D uncertain. TRBJ2-5 explains the end of the DNA better; the J call may be wrong. Germline CDR1 reads DFQATT; CDR2 reads SNEGSKA (reference sequence). This CDR3 region has 16 residues. The CDR3: CSARDPGEASEETQYF. The CDR3 region has the DNA TGCAGTGCTAGAGACCCGGGTGAAGCCAGCGAAGAGACCCAGTACTTC.

This clonotype was seen only a few times. The chain uses TRBV5-8 and TRBJ2-7, with no clear D. Judging by the DNA end, TRBJ2-5 fits better; the J call may be wrong. This CDR3 spans 15 amino acids. Germline loops: CDR1 SGHTS, CDR2 YDEGEE. The CDR3 is CASSFPRRPRETQYF. As DNA, the CDR3 is TGTGCCAGCAGCTTCCCACGGCGGCCAAGGGAGACCCAGTACTTC.

This clonotype occurred once. V and J are TRBV16 and TRBJ2-1; 7 nucleotides match TRBD1. Unmatched junction bases numbered 5, after V lost 0 bases and J lost 3 bases. CDR3 length: 16 amino acids. Germline CDR1 reads KGHSY; CDR2 reads FQNENV. CDR3 region: CASSQSGAGGYNEQFF. The CDR3 DNA is TGTGCCAGCAGCCAATCAGGGGCAGGGGGCTACAATGAGCAGTTCTTC.

This clonotype appeared a single time. The V gene is TRBV29-1, the J gene TRBJ1-6; the match to TRBD1 covers 9 bases. Germline V lookup: CDR1 SQVTM, CDR2 ANQGSEA. Trimming at V came to 6 bases and at J to 8 bases, leaving 2 bases not matched to a gene. The CDR3 is made up of 12 amino acids. The CDR3 DNA reads as TGCAGCGTGGGACAGGGAGATTCACCCCTCCACTTT. It translates to CSVGQGDSPLHF. Together with reference TRBV29-1 and TRBJ1-6, the CDR3 gives the full variable domain: SAVISQKPSRDICQRGTSLTIQCQVDSQVTMMFWYRQQPGQSLTLIATANQGSEATYESGFVIDKFPISRPNLTFSTLTVSNMSPEDSSIYLCSVGQGDSPLHFGNGTRLTVT.

This clonotype was picked up a small number of times. The V and J genes are TRBV9 and TRBJ2-5, with 7 positions matching TRBD1. Germline CDR1 is SGDLS and CDR2 is YYNGEE. J was trimmed by 1 base and V by 3 bases; bases with no gene match: 3. This CDR3 region has 14 residues. CDR3 in amino acids: CASSARTGQETQYF. The CDR3 DNA reads as TGTGCCAGCAGCGCCCGGACAGGCCAAGAGACCCAGTACTTC.

The chain carries TRBV9 and TRBJ2-5; D possibly corresponds to TRBD2 (6 bases). The germline V gene encodes CDR1 SGDLS and CDR2 YYNGEE. The V end lost 4 bases, the J end lost 3 bases, and 10 bases lay between the germline ends. This CDR3 has 13 amino acids. The CDR3 DNA reads as TGTGCCAGCAGCTCACGACTAGAAGAGACCCAGTACTTC. Protein product: CASSSRLEETQYF.

This chain joins TRBV28 and TRBJ2-3; D gene unclear. The CDR3 contains 15 residues. The V and J ends lost 3 bases and 0 bases respectively, with 10 bases between them. Germline CDR1 reads MDHEN; CDR2 reads SYDVKM. For the CDR3, the DNA is TGTGCCAGCAGTTTCGGCCTACCGAGCACAGATACGCAGTATTTT. This encodes CASSFGLPSTDTQYF.

The rearrangement uses TRBV5-1 and TRBJ2-3; perhaps TRBD1 as D (5 bases). The CDR3 totals 15 residues. Germline CDR1 is SGHRS and CDR2 is YFSETQ. V dropped 3 bases and J dropped 4 bases, with 15 bases sitting between them. CDR3 DNA sequence: TGCGCCAGCAGCTGGACCGGACATGTCGCAGATACGCAGTATTTT. Encoded protein: CASSWTGHVADTQYF.

The rearrangement links TRBV5-8 to TRBJ2-3; 7 positions agree with TRBD1. The CDR3 is made up of 16 amino acids. Unmatched junction bases numbered 9, after V lost 4 bases and J lost 1 base. The V gene's germline CDR1 is SGHTS and CDR2 YDEGEE. CDR3 DNA: TGTGCCAGCAGCCAGGGGCCAGGACAGGGCACAGATACGCAGTATTTT. Translation gives CASSQGPGQGTDTQYF.

This clonotype has a handful of counts. The V and J genes are TRBV2 and TRBJ2-6; no firm D call. Germline V gene data show CDR1 as SNHLY and CDR2 as FYNNEI. The length of the CDR3 is 17 residues. Trimming removed 4 bases from V and 0 bases from J, with 13 bases in between. The CDR3 DNA sequence: TGTGCCAGCAGTGCACGCCCTGTCCTCTCTGGGGCCAACGTCCTGACTTTC. Translation gives CASSARPVLSGANVLTF.

This clonotype has just one count. The genes are TRBV6-5 and TRBJ2-2; the D is unclear. There are 16 residues in the CDR3. Between the trimmed V and J ends, which lost 3 bases and 6 bases, there was a span of 17 bases. CDR1 MNHEY and CDR2 SVGAGI come from the germline V gene. The CDR3 nucleotides read TGTGCCAGCAGTTATCGCCACTTATCGGGTCCCGGGGAGCTGTTTTTT. It specifies CASSYRHLSGPGELFF.

V is TRBV28 and J is TRBJ1-5, with 8 nucleotides matching TRBD1. Germline V lookup: CDR1 MDHEN, CDR2 SYDVKM. V gave up 11 bases and J gave up 4 bases; unmatched junction bases: 16. There are 16 residues in the CDR3. Written as DNA, the CDR3 is TGTGCCTGCATCTCGGGTGGACAGGGTTGGAATCAGCCCCAGCATTTT. It specifies CACISGGQGWNQPQHF.

This clonotype was found a few times. V gene TRBV11-3 combines with J gene TRBJ2-5, with TRBD2 identical over 11 bases. V dropped 1 base and J dropped 5; count of bases not matched to a gene: 6. This CDR3 contains 16 residues. CDR1 is SGHNT, CDR2 YENEEA, per germline. The CDR3 is CASSLVRLAGKETQYF. CDR3 bases: TGTGCCAGCAGCTTAGTCCGACTAGCGGGAAAGGAGACCCAGTACTTC.